A selection of T cell receptor beta chains follows, all from one sample in a study of blood T cell repertoires in COVID-19. Clones were read by immunoSEQ multiplex PCR, and TCRdb kept only the in-frame ones, dropping some. The sample comprises 99,000 or so clones, about 80% of which are singletons, and roughly 3.3% rests with the top ten. Sequenced sample: peripheral blood. The source is a woman aged 80 or over with active or convalescent COVID-19. Both conserved end residues are part of each CDR3. A D gene is named only where the DNA matches it firmly. The size entry is marked missing in some rows and otherwise reads once, few, many or a size class.

clone_size: once
d_call: .
j_call: TRBJ1-2
v_call: TRBV29-1
cdr3_length: 13
cdr3_nt: TGCAGCGTTGAACCCAACCGGGGGGGCGGCTACACCTTC
cdr3_aa: CSVEPNRGGGYTF

clone_size: .
d_call: .
j_call: TRBJ1-1
v_call: TRBV10-3
cdr3_length: 15
cdr3_nt: TGTGCCATCAGTGGTAGCAGGGCCGTAGATAGTGAAGCTTTCTTT
cdr3_aa: CAISGSRAVDSEAFF

clone_size: .
d_call: TRBD1
j_call: TRBJ1-4
v_call: TRBV6-6
cdr3_length: 14
cdr3_nt: TGTGCCAGCAGTACCCGGGACAGTGTAGAAAAACTGTTTTTT
cdr3_aa: CASSTRDSVEKLFF

clone_size: once
d_call: TRBD1
j_call: TRBJ1-2
v_call: TRBV10-3
cdr3_length: 15
cdr3_nt: TGTGCCATCAGTGAGGGGGGGACAGGGCACTATGGCTACACCTTC
cdr3_aa: CAISEGGTGHYGYTF

clone_size: once
d_call: .
j_call: TRBJ1-1
v_call: TRBV6-5
cdr3_length: 16
cdr3_nt: TGTGCCAGCAGTTACAACGGGGGGCCCATGAACACTGAAGCTTTCTTT
cdr3_aa: CASSYNGGPMNTEAFF

clone_size: .
d_call: TRBD1
j_call: TRBJ1-6
v_call: TRBV6-5
cdr3_length: 15
cdr3_nt: TGTGCCGGCTCGCATAAGGACAGGGCATATTCACCCCTCCACTTT
cdr3_aa: CAGSHKDRAYSPLHF

clone_size: once
d_call: .
j_call: TRBJ2-5
v_call: TRBV3-1/TRBV3-2
cdr3_length: 15
cdr3_nt: TGTGCCAGCAGCCAGAACAGGGCCCCCCAGGAGACCCAGTACTTC
cdr3_aa: CASSQNRAPQETQYF

clone_size: .
d_call: .
j_call: TRBJ2-3
v_call: TRBV4-2
cdr3_length: 17
cdr3_nt: TGTGCCAGCAGCCAAGAGGGTCCTAGCTCTGGCACAGATACGCAGTATTTT
cdr3_aa: CASSQEGPSSGTDTQYF

clone_size: .
d_call: TRBD1
j_call: TRBJ1-5
v_call: TRBV30
cdr3_length: 15
cdr3_nt: TGTGCCTGGAGTGCTCGTACAGGGGGGGGTCAGCCCCAGCATTTT
cdr3_aa: CAWSARTGGGQPQHF

clone_size: once
d_call: .
j_call: TRBJ1-3
v_call: TRBV30
cdr3_length: 17
cdr3_nt: TGTGCCTGGAGTGTCTGGGAGGCGACTGAGACTGGAAACACCATATATTTT
cdr3_aa: CAWSVWEATETGNTIYF

clone_size: .
d_call: .
j_call: TRBJ1-6
v_call: TRBV10-3
cdr3_length: 13
cdr3_nt: TGTGCCATCAGTGAGTTTACGGGGGATGGCCTCCACTTT
cdr3_aa: CAISEFTGDGLHF

clone_size: .
d_call: .
j_call: TRBJ1-2
v_call: TRBV18
cdr3_length: 14
cdr3_nt: TGTGCCAGCTCACCACCGGCAGGCTACTATGGCTACACCTTC
cdr3_aa: CASSPPAGYYGYTF

clone_size: .
d_call: .
j_call: TRBJ1-3
v_call: TRBV4-2
cdr3_length: 14
cdr3_nt: TGTGCCAGCAGCCAACGACGGGGAGGAAACACCATATATTTT
cdr3_aa: CASSQRRGGNTIYF

clone_size: .
d_call: TRBD1
j_call: TRBJ1-5
v_call: TRBV5-1
cdr3_length: 14
cdr3_nt: TGCGCCAGCAGCGACGGAACAGGGGGGCAGCCCCAGCATTTT
cdr3_aa: CASSDGTGGQPQHF

clone_size: .
d_call: TRBD1
j_call: TRBJ1-3
v_call: TRBV27
cdr3_length: 14
cdr3_nt: TGTGCCAGCAGTCGGGACAGCTCTGGAAACACCATATATTTT
cdr3_aa: CASSRDSSGNTIYF

clone_size: .
d_call: TRBD2
j_call: TRBJ2-3
v_call: TRBV6-6
cdr3_length: 13
cdr3_nt: TGTGCCAGCAGTTCTGACTGGGGGGGGACGCAGTATTTT
cdr3_aa: CASSSDWGGTQYF

clone_size: few
d_call: .
j_call: TRBJ2-7
v_call: TRBV18
cdr3_length: 14
cdr3_nt: TGTGCCAGCTCACAGGGGACATCAGCCTACGAGCAGTACTTC
cdr3_aa: CASSQGTSAYEQYF

clone_size: once
d_call: TRBD2
j_call: TRBJ2-3
v_call: TRBV28
cdr3_length: 19
cdr3_nt: TGTGCCAGCAGTTTTATGGGGGGGGATAGTAGCGGGAGCCCAGATACGCAGTATTTT
cdr3_aa: CASSFMGGDSSGSPDTQYF

clone_size: .
d_call: .
j_call: TRBJ2-6
v_call: TRBV28
cdr3_length: 17
cdr3_nt: TGTGCCAGCAGTTTGGGTCTTCCTAGCTCTGGGGCCAACGTCCTGACTTTC
cdr3_aa: CASSLGLPSSGANVLTF

clone_size: .
d_call: .
j_call: TRBJ1-6
v_call: TRBV27
cdr3_length: 14
cdr3_nt: TGTGCCAGCAGTTCGAGCTCCTATAATTCACCCCTCCACTTT
cdr3_aa: CASSSSSYNSPLHF

clone_size: .
d_call: .
j_call: TRBJ2-7
v_call: TRBV5-1
cdr3_length: 16
cdr3_nt: TGCGCCAGCTCCTTTGTGAGGGGGGGGTCCCCCTACGAGCAGTACTTC
cdr3_aa: CASSFVRGGSPYEQYF

clone_size: .
d_call: .
j_call: TRBJ1-2
v_call: TRBV28
cdr3_length: 13
cdr3_nt: TGTGCCAGCAGTTTGTCCATGTACTATGGCTACACCTTC
cdr3_aa: CASSLSMYYGYTF

clone_size: .
d_call: .
j_call: TRBJ1-4
v_call: TRBV5-8
cdr3_length: 16
cdr3_nt: TGTGCCAGCAGCTTTTTCTTCGGGGGGCTCAGAGAAAAACTGTTTTTT
cdr3_aa: CASSFFFGGLREKLFF

clone_size: .
d_call: .
j_call: TRBJ1-3
v_call: TRBV9
cdr3_length: 15
cdr3_nt: TGTGCCAGCAGCGTAGAACCGGGCTCTGGAAACACCATATATTTT
cdr3_aa: CASSVEPGSGNTIYF

clone_size: once
d_call: .
j_call: TRBJ2-7
v_call: TRBV10-3
cdr3_length: 11
cdr3_nt: TGTGCCATCAGTGAAGCTCGGGAGCAGTACTTC
cdr3_aa: CAISEAREQYF

clone_size: many
d_call: TRBD1
j_call: TRBJ2-3
v_call: TRBV28
cdr3_length: 19
cdr3_nt: TGTGCCAGCACCTCCCCGGGACAGGGGGCGGGGATCGGCACAGATACGCAGTATTTT
cdr3_aa: CASTSPGQGAGIGTDTQYF

clone_size: .
d_call: .
j_call: TRBJ1-6
v_call: TRBV5-1
cdr3_length: 15
cdr3_nt: TGCGCCAGCAGCTGGGGCCAACCGGATAATTCACCCCTCCACTTT
cdr3_aa: CASSWGQPDNSPLHF